This TCR beta chain was profiled in a study of T-cell memory formation after mild COVID-19. The CDR3 is made up of 16 amino acids. V lost 3 bases and J lost 2; bases outside the gene matches: 6. Germline loops: CDR1 KGHSH, CDR2 LQKENI. The study's findings and limits: Researchers report contracting CD4+ clones mostly in CM and EM, with CD8+ clones in EMRA.

Sample barcodes and UMIs were carried by the TCR alpha and TCR beta cDNA libraries that 5'RACE generated with constant-segment primers. TCRdb re-analysed the 5' RACE reads in MiXCR, keeping a single row per CDR3 protein. This sample has a few hundred thousand distinct CDR3 sequences, with more than 20% found just once. Points on this clonotype: Its antigen is not known.

The TCR sequence derives from an adult woman who had mild COVID-19 (a few samples of this study predate the infection). Cell type and time point are not known. V and J are TRBV18 and TRBJ2-7, with TRBD2 matching over 11 bases. Sequenced: PBMCs or a T cell subset sorted from them (not recorded which). The CDR3 nucleotides read TGTGCCAGCTCACCGGAACTAGCGGGGGTGGCCTACGAGCAGTACTTC. Its translation is CASSPELAGVAYEQYF.